These 20 T cell receptor beta chains were all obtained from the same sample, sequenced in a study of Graves' ophthalmopathy and Graves' hyperthyroidism. Amplification from RNA transcripts yielded the TCR beta CDR3 regions. HTBI primers served in a first-round RT-PCR, which a second-round multiplex PCR followed. TCRdb used MiXCR to reprocess the multiplex PCR reads, holding one entry per CDR3 protein. The sample lists about 500,000 distinct CDR3 sequences, around 14% occurring once. Sequenced: blood. Receptors were obtained from a woman aged 30 to 39 with Graves' ophthalmopathy.

In its sample, this clonotype was seen a few times. The chain couples TRBV30 to TRBJ1-1; D ambiguous. V lost 2 bases and J lost 5, with 12 bases in between. The CDR3 has 13 amino acids. CDR1 is GTSNPN and CDR2 is SVGIG in the germline V gene (reference sequence). The CDR3 protein is CAWSQPGRTEAFF. CDR3 nucleotides: TGTGCCTGGAGTCAGCCTGGACGGACTGAAGCTTTCTTT.

This clonotype has a count of ten or more. The chain couples TRBV6-5 to TRBJ1-1; TRBD1 is a possible D gene (5 bases). The CDR3 consists of 15 residues. Looked up from germline, CDR1 is MNHEY and CDR2 is SVGAGI. V lost 0 bases to trimming and J lost 3 bases, with 11 bases between them. CDR3 DNA sequence: TGTGCCAGCAGTTACTCGGCAGTGGGGGACACTGAAGCTTTCTTT. It encodes CASSYSAVGDTEAFF.

This clonotype was picked up many times. This rearrangement joins TRBV28 to TRBJ2-4; D is perhaps TRBD1 (6 bases). The CDR3 has 13 amino acids. V lost 7 bases and J 9 bases, leaving 16 bases between the germline ends. Germline lookup yields CDR1 MDHEN and CDR2 SYDVKM. CDR3 residues: CASTLPSGVIQYF. The DNA of the CDR3 is TGTGCCAGCACTCTCCCTTCAGGGGTCATTCAGTACTTC.

This clonotype was recorded many times. This rearrangement joins TRBV30 to TRBJ1-2, with 10 bases aligning to TRBD1. The germline V gene has CDR1 GTSNPN and CDR2 SVGIG (reference sequence). J gave up 5 bases and V 2 bases, and 5 bases lay outside the gene matches. CDR3 length equals 14 residues. The CDR3 DNA is TGTGCCTGGAGTCCGGACAGGGGGTTATATGGCTACACCTTC. Protein sequence: CAWSPDRGLYGYTF.

The table lists this clonotype with many counts. The chain couples TRBV6-2 or TRBV6-3 to TRBJ1-1; 7 bases agree with TRBD1. V gave up 5 bases and J gave up 3 bases; unmatched junction bases: 6. Germline V gene lookup returns CDR1 MNHEY and CDR2 SVGEGT. The CDR3 sequence is 14 residues long. The CDR3 spells CASSHRDSYTEAFF. In DNA, the CDR3 is TGTGCCAGCAGTCACAGGGACAGCTACACTGAAGCTTTCTTT.

This clonotype appeared many times. The chain couples TRBV20-1 to TRBJ1-1; 7 bases align to TRBD1. The CDR3 covers 14 residues. The V gene end was trimmed by 0 bases and the J gene end by 4 bases; junction bases not matched to a gene: 5. From germline, CDR1 is DFQATT and CDR2 SNEGSKA (reference sequence). CDR3 in amino acids: CSARDTTGITEAFF. CDR3 sequence (DNA): TGCAGTGCTAGAGATACGACAGGGATCACTGAAGCTTTCTTT.

This chain uses TRBV5-4 with TRBJ2-5, with 7 bases lining up with TRBD2. The CDR3 length is 15 residues. After removal of 4 bases from V and 1 base from J, the junction contained 7 bases not matched to a gene. CDR1 is SGHNT and CDR2 is YYREEE in the germline V gene (reference sequence). The CDR3 DNA sequence: TGTGCCAGCAGCCGGGACTATAATTTCCAAGAGACCCAGTACTTC. It translates to CASSRDYNFQETQYF.

The chain is built from TRBV28 and TRBJ2-7; no clear D. The CDR3 has 13 residues. Germline V lookup: CDR1 MDHEN, CDR2 SYDVKM. Trimming took off 3 bases at V and 2 bases at J, with 8 bases between the two ends. For the CDR3, the DNA is TGTGCCAGCAGTTTTATGGCGACCTACGAGCAGTACTTC. Residues: CASSFMATYEQYF.

This clonotype was counted only a few times. V usage is TRBV10-3 and J usage is TRBJ2-7, with D perhaps matching TRBD1 or TRBD2 (5 bases each). With 4 bases removed from V and 5 bases from J, the gap between germline ends came to 15 bases. From germline, CDR1 is ENHRY and CDR2 SYGVKD. The CDR3 spans 14 residues. CDR3 sequence: CAISAGPSSHEQYF. CDR3 nucleotides: TGTGCCATCAGTGCGGGACCCTCGAGCCACGAGCAGTACTTC.

The chain couples TRBV9 to TRBJ2-2; weak D call: TRBD2 (6 bases). The germline V gene has CDR1 SGDLS and CDR2 YYNGEE. This CDR3 comprises 15 residues. The ends were cut back, 4 bases at V and 5 bases at J, with 15 bases in the middle. The CDR3 sequence is CASSPSAGWTGELFF. The DNA for the CDR3 is TGTGCCAGCAGCCCTTCGGCGGGATGGACCGGGGAGCTGTTTTTT.

Ten or more counts support this clonotype. This chain connects TRBV30 to TRBJ1-3; 9 bases map to TRBD1. The V gene end was trimmed by 4 bases and the J gene end by 4 bases; junction bases not matched to a gene: 5. This CDR3 is 14 amino acids long. Germline lookup yields CDR1 GTSNPN and CDR2 SVGIG (reference sequence). The chain's CDR3 is CAWTRGQGGNTIYF. The CDR3 DNA follows: TGTGCCTGGACCCGGGGACAGGGAGGAAACACCATATATTTT.

This clonotype was detected ten times or more. The rearrangement joins TRBV28 to TRBJ1-1, with D unresolved. V was cut by 8 bases and J by 0 bases, with 10 bases left in between. In germline, CDR1 is MDHEN, CDR2 SYDVKM. This CDR3 contains 13 residues. CDR3 in amino acids: CASGRTVNTEAFF. In DNA form, the CDR3 reads TGTGCCAGCGGACGGACGGTGAACACTGAAGCTTTCTTT.

This chain connects TRBV11-3 to TRBJ2-7, with D uncertain. Germline V gene sequence: CDR1 SGHNT, CDR2 YENEEA. CDR3 length: 14 residues. The V end lost 3 bases, the J end lost 2 bases, and 11 bases lay between the germline ends. As DNA, the CDR3 is TGTGCCAGCAGCTTTAGGCAGAGACCCTACGAGCAGTACTTC. It is translated as CASSFRQRPYEQYF.

This clonotype was detected ten times or more. The J gene is TRBJ1-5, the V gene TRBV12-3 or TRBV12-4; perhaps TRBD1 as D (5 bases). The V end was cut by 7 bases, the J end by 6 bases, with 13 bases between. The CDR3 extends over 13 amino acids. DNA of the CDR3: TGTGCCAGCACCCTCGGGGGAAGTCAGCCCCAGCATTTT. This codes for CASTLGGSQPQHF.

The table lists this clonotype with many counts. This rearrangement joins TRBV7-6 to TRBJ2-5, with unresolved D. The CDR3 length is 14 residues. CDR1 and CDR2 (germline): SGHVS, FNYEAQ. V was trimmed by 7 bases and J by 3 bases, leaving 15 bases between them. The CDR3 DNA sequence: TGTGCCAGCACCCATACGATCGGAGAAGAGACCCAGTACTTC. It translates to CASTHTIGEETQYF.

This clonotype was detected many times. J is TRBJ1-2 and V is TRBV5-5; the D gene is possibly TRBD1 (6 bases). Germline V CDR1 and CDR2: SGHKS, YYEKEE (reference sequence). The CDR3 covers 13 residues. V was shortened by 1 base and J by 3 bases, with 7 bases between the two germline ends. The CDR3 nucleotides are TGTGCCAGCAGCTTGTACAGGGACTATGGCTACACCTTC. Translation gives CASSLYRDYGYTF.

This clonotype has just one count. A much more abundant neighbour one base away suggests this may be a read error. The conserved phenylalanine or tryptophan normally closing the CDR3 is absent here, so this likely arose from a read error. The chain joins TRBV27 to TRBJ2-3; 10 bases line up with TRBD1. Germline V gives CDR1 MNHEY, CDR2 SMNVEV (reference sequence). The CDR3 runs to 14 residues. The trim removed 8 bases at V and 1 base at J, leaving 3 bases unmatched. CDR3 amino acids: CASYGQGGTDTQYC. The CDR3, as DNA: TGTGCCAGCTACGGACAGGGGGGCACAGATACGCAGTATTGT.

This clonotype was observed at least ten times. V usage is TRBV2 and J usage is TRBJ1-3, with D uncertain. Trimming pared 4 bases from V and 0 bases from J, leaving 10 bases between. Looked up from germline, CDR1 is SNHLY and CDR2 is FYNNEI. This CDR3 has 15 residues. The CDR3 nucleotides are TGTGCCAGCAGTGCTAACGGGTTCTCTGGAAACACCATATATTTT. It encodes CASSANGFSGNTIYF.

This clonotype was recorded a few times. The V and J genes are TRBV6-2 or TRBV6-3 and TRBJ1-1; TRBD1 matches at 7 bases. The CDR3 spans 15 residues. The J segment lost 1 base and the V segment lost 2 bases, leaving 4 bases of the junction unmatched. The germline V gene encodes CDR1 MNHEY and CDR2 SVGEGT. Here the CDR3 reads CASSYEGARNTEAFF. As DNA, the CDR3 is TGTGCCAGCAGTTACGAGGGGGCGAGGAACACTGAAGCTTTCTTT.

The sample holds many counts of this clonotype. Here the CDR3 reads CASSLIGTQYF. The DNA of the CDR3 is TGTGCCAGCAGCTTAATCGGAACCCAGTACTTC. The chain links TRBV7-9 to TRBJ2-5; D remains unclear. The CDR3 has 11 amino acids. Deletions cut 2 bases from V and 8 bases from J, with 6 bases between. Germline lookup yields CDR1 SEHNR and CDR2 FQNEAQ (reference sequence).